This TCR beta chain was captured in a study of CD8+CD57+ T cells in acquired aplastic anemia. Whole-study context: Sorting CD4+ and CD8+ cells gave DNA averaging approximately 3 ug.

Many counts were recorded for this clonotype. Its antigen is unidentified. Since a much larger clone is just one base distant, this may be a read error. Study-level findings and limits: No significant difference in CD8+ Simpson's diversity was found between patients and controls.

Only patients with CD8+CD57+ cell expansion on flow cytometry were chosen for sequencing. With no exception, the patients had severe acquired aplastic anemia. The CDR3 extends over 14 amino acids. Germline lookup yields CDR1 SGHTA and CDR2 FQGTGA. Template material for TCR beta VDJ and CDR3 profiling consisted of genomic DNA. TCRdb used MiXCR to reprocess the reads, holding one entry per CDR3 protein. Among about 270,000 distinct CDR3 sequences listed, approximately 86% were seen once. The chain is built from TRBV7-3 and TRBJ2-2; D not resolved. The clonotype comes from a human donor with aplastic anemia. Sequencing used sorted CD4+, CD8+, or CD8+CD57+ T cells (not recorded which) from PBMCs. This chain's CDR3 is CAGSLGERNGELFF. The CDR3 DNA sequence: TGTGCCGGCAGCTTAGGAGAACGGAACGGGGAGCTGTTTTTT.